These 24 T cell receptor beta chains were all obtained from the same sample, sequenced in a study of blood T cell repertoires in COVID-19. Some clones are missing from TCRdb's copy, which holds only in-frame ones; the method was immunoSEQ multiplex PCR. The data hold about 220,000 clones, with over 75% observed a single time. Sequencing input: peripheral blood. The source of these receptors is a human donor in a cohort sampled during active COVID-19.

The V gene is TRBV20-1, the J gene TRBJ2-1, with D maybe TRBD2 (5 bases). V gave up 7 bases and J gave up 15 bases, with 16 bases separating them. CDR1 is DFQATT and CDR2 is SNEGSKA in the germline V gene (reference sequence). This CDR3 region has 10 residues. CDR3: CSVGPGKGFF. The CDR3 DNA sequence: TGCAGTGTTGGTCCGGGGAAGGGGTTCTTC.

The CDR3 coding sequence is TGTGCCAGCAGCTTAGATGGACAGCCAAACACCGGGGAGCTGTTTTTT. It is translated as CASSLDGQPNTGELFF. V gene TRBV7-9 combines with J gene TRBJ2-2, with a tentative D call TRBD1 (6 bases). The germline V gene has CDR1 SEHNR and CDR2 FQNEAQ (reference sequence). The CDR3 sequence is 16 residues long. Deletions cut 1 base from V and 2 bases from J, with 11 bases between.

The chain carries TRBV7-8 and TRBJ1-4, with 7 nucleotides matching TRBD1. CDR3 length: 17 amino acids. The germline gives CDR1 SGHVS, CDR2 FQNEAQ. V lost 1 base, J lost 3 bases, and 8 bases stayed unmatched. The CDR3 protein is CASSLGVRTGANEKLFF. CDR3 sequence (DNA): TGTGCCAGCAGCTTAGGAGTTAGGACAGGCGCTAATGAAAAACTGTTTTTT.

The V and J genes are TRBV27 and TRBJ2-5, with 8 bases identical to TRBD1. The CDR3 totals 14 residues. Germline V lookup: CDR1 MNHEY, CDR2 SMNVEV (reference sequence). J lost 3 bases, V lost 6 bases, and 6 bases had no gene match. CDR3 nucleotide sequence: TGTGCCAGCAGAAAGGACAGGGAGGAAGAGACCCAGTACTTC. As protein: CASRKDREEETQYF.

The chain couples TRBV5-1 to TRBJ2-7; D is possibly TRBD2 (6 bases). Per the germline V gene, CDR1 is SGHRS and CDR2 is YFSETQ. The V and J ends lost 4 bases and 5 bases respectively, with 19 bases between them. This CDR3 contains 15 residues. The DNA for the CDR3 is TGCGCCAGCAGCCCCTCGGGAGCGGTCGGCAACGAGCAGTACTTC. Residues: CASSPSGAVGNEQYF. The full variable domain, completed using reference TRBV5-1 and TRBJ2-7, is KAGVTQTPRYLIKTRGQQVTLSCSPISGHRSVSWYQQTPGQGLQFLFEYFSETQRNKGNFPGRFSGRQFSNSRSEMNVSTLELGDSALYLCASSPSGAVGNEQYFGPGTRLTVT.

The chain is built from TRBV19 and TRBJ2-1, with 8 bases fitting TRBD2. Unmatched junction bases numbered 10, after V lost 5 bases and J lost 7 bases. The germline V gene encodes CDR1 LNHDA and CDR2 SQIVND (reference sequence). The CDR3 loop spans 15 amino acids. The CDR3 here is CASSLSGLGKNEQFF. The CDR3, as DNA: TGTGCCAGTAGTTTGTCGGGACTAGGTAAAAATGAGCAGTTCTTC.

This rearrangement joins TRBV19 to TRBJ1-1; no definite D call. The CDR3 is 15 amino acids. The V and J ends lost 3 bases and 1 base respectively, with 12 bases between them. Looked up from germline, CDR1 is LNHDA and CDR2 is SQIVND (reference sequence). Here the CDR3 DNA reads TGTGCCAGTAGTATTATGTACGGAGGGAACACTGAAGCTTTCTTT. It codes for CASSIMYGGNTEAFF.

This clone has only one observation. The chain combines TRBV5-4 with TRBJ1-2, with 10 positions matching TRBD1. CDR1 and CDR2 from the germline V gene are SGHNT and YYREEE (reference sequence). The V and J ends lost 0 bases and 8 bases, in that order; junction bases with no gene match: 1. The CDR3 loop spans 13 amino acids. CDR3 bases: TGTGCCAGCAGCTTGGAGACAGGGGGCGGCTACACCTTC. It translates to CASSLETGGGYTF.

The chain joins TRBV19 to TRBJ1-2; 7 positions agree with TRBD1. V trimming: 3 bases; J trimming: 2 bases; junction bases outside the gene matches: 3. The CDR3 spans 14 residues. Germline-derived CDR1 and CDR2 are LNHDA and SQIVND (reference sequence). DNA of the CDR3: TGTGCCAGTAGTATCCAGGGGGAGAACTATGGCTACACCTTC. Translating it yields CASSIQGENYGYTF.

This chain's CDR3 is CASKRDTEAFF. The CDR3 DNA reads as TGTGCCAGTAAGCGGGACACTGAAGCTTTCTTT. This chain connects TRBV19 to TRBJ1-1, with D unresolved. V was cut by 7 bases and J by 3 bases, with 6 bases left in between. Germline CDR1 and CDR2: LNHDA and SQIVND (reference sequence). This CDR3 has 11 amino acids.

This chain connects TRBV7-2 to TRBJ2-1, with TRBD1 matching over 7 bases. The CDR3 is 15 amino acids. The germline CDR1 and CDR2 sequences are SGHTA and FQGNSA. J gave up 9 bases and V 1 base, and 9 bases lay outside the gene matches. The CDR3 DNA reads TGTGCCAGCAGCTTAGGCCCCGACAGGGCTGTTGAGCAGTTCTTC. Residues: CASSLGPDRAVEQFF.

This clone turned up a few times. The chain joins TRBV6-5 to TRBJ2-5; the D gene is possibly TRBD2 (6 bases). Trimming took 5 bases from V and 7 from J, leaving 14 bases between them. Germline values: CDR1 MNHEY, CDR2 SVGAGI. There are 13 residues in the CDR3. Written as DNA, the CDR3 is TGTGCCAGCAGTCGAGCGGGCTCGGGGACCCAGTACTTC. It codes for CASSRAGSGTQYF.

This sequence joins TRBV20-1 and TRBJ2-1, with 9 bases fitting TRBD2. Trimming took 3 bases from V and 4 from J; bases not matched to a gene: 4. The CDR3 is 14 amino acids. Germline V CDR1 and CDR2: DFQATT, SNEGSKA (reference sequence). This CDR3 reads CSASSREGYNEQFF. DNA for the CDR3: TGCAGTGCTAGTTCGCGGGAGGGATACAATGAGCAGTTCTTC.

CDR3: CASSLDPWGGGNEQFF. In nucleotides, the CDR3 is TGTGCCAGCAGCTTAGATCCGTGGGGGGGCGGCAATGAGCAGTTCTTC. The chain combines TRBV11-2 with TRBJ2-1; weak D call: TRBD2 (7 bases). V was shortened by 0 bases and J by 6 bases, with 15 bases between the two germline ends. From germline, CDR1 is SGHAT and CDR2 FQNNGV. CDR3 length equals 16 residues. The full variable domain, with the rest looked up from reference TRBV11-2 and TRBJ2-1, is EAGVAQSPRYKIIEKRQSVAFWCNPISGHATLYWYQQILGQGPKLLIQFQNNGVVDDSQLPKDRFSAERLKGVDSTLKIQPAKLEDSAVYLCASSLDPWGGGNEQFFGPGTRLTVL.

This sequence joins TRBV19 and TRBJ1-1; D not certain. V dropped 3 bases and J dropped 1 base, with 6 bases sitting between them. The CDR3 runs to 13 residues. CDR1 is LNHDA and CDR2 is SQIVND in the germline V gene (reference sequence). CDR3 coding DNA: TGTGCCAGTAGTATGAGCACGAACACTGAAGCTTTCTTT. Protein: CASSMSTNTEAFF.

The CDR3 coding sequence is TGTGCCAGCAAACCCGGGGGGTTAGATACGCAGTATTTT. Translating gives CASKPGGLDTQYF. V and J are TRBV6-5 and TRBJ2-3, with 7 bases fitting TRBD2. The germline CDR1 and CDR2 sequences are MNHEY and SVGAGI. V dropped 7 bases and J dropped 5; count of bases not matched to a gene: 6. This CDR3 comprises 13 residues.

The chain combines TRBV4-3 with TRBJ2-2, with TRBD1 matching over 7 bases. The CDR3 length is 16 residues. The V and J ends lost 4 bases and 7 bases, in that order; junction bases with no gene match: 12. CDR1 and CDR2 (germline): LGHNA, YSLEER. The CDR3 DNA sequence: TGCGCCAGCAGCCCAGCGCACAGGGGAGCGGACGGGGAGCTGTTTTTT. The encoded protein is CASSPAHRGADGELFF.

This clone has a handful of counts. The chain has TRBV12-5 and TRBJ1-2; D possibly corresponds to TRBD1 (6 bases). Germline V lookup: CDR1 LGHNT, CDR2 FRNRAP. The V end lost 8 bases, the J end lost 4 bases, and 20 bases lay between the germline ends. This CDR3 spans 15 amino acids. The CDR3 DNA follows: TGTGCTAGTCTCCGGGACACCTCGTTCCCCTATGGCTACACCTTC. Residues: CASLRDTSFPYGYTF.

V and J are TRBV4-2 and TRBJ2-3; possible D gene TRBD1, 7 bases. V was trimmed by 4 bases and J by 0 bases, leaving 14 bases between them. Germline CDR1 LGHNA, CDR2 YNFKEQ. The CDR3 consists of 16 residues. This CDR3 is CASSLNGGQSTDTQYF. In DNA form, the CDR3 reads TGTGCCAGCAGCCTGAACGGGGGACAGAGCACAGATACGCAGTATTTT.

This clone has just a few counts. The chain joins TRBV6-4 to TRBJ2-1, with TRBD2 identical over 10 bases. Trimming at V came to 3 bases and at J to 5 bases, leaving 4 bases not matched to a gene. Looked up from germline, CDR1 is MRHNA and CDR2 is SNTAGT. The CDR3 spans 15 residues. This CDR3 is CASSESGGANNEQFF. CDR3 nucleotides: TGTGCCAGCAGTGAGAGCGGGGGGGCTAACAATGAGCAGTTCTTC.

The V call is TRBV28, the J call TRBJ2-6; a possible D gene is TRBD1 (6 bases). The V gene's germline CDR1 is MDHEN and CDR2 SYDVKM. This CDR3 spans 15 amino acids. V lost 4 bases, J lost 2 bases, and 9 bases lay in between. The CDR3 here is CASSSNRAGANVLTF. CDR3 DNA sequence: TGTGCCAGCAGTTCCAACAGGGCTGGGGCCAACGTCCTGACTTTC.

The genes are TRBV5-1 and TRBJ2-7, with a tentative D call TRBD1 (6 bases). The length of the CDR3 is 14 residues. The V end was cut by 4 bases, the J end by 0 bases, with 11 bases between. Germline CDR1 and CDR2: SGHRS and YFSETQ. For the CDR3, the DNA is TGCGCCAGCAGCAATACAGGGAGCTCCTACGAGCAGTACTTC. The encoded protein is CASSNTGSSYEQYF. Full variable domain (outside the CDR3, taken from reference TRBV5-1 and TRBJ2-7): KAGVTQTPRYLIKTRGQQVTLSCSPISGHRSVSWYQQTPGQGLQFLFEYFSETQRNKGNFPGRFSGRQFSNSRSEMNVSTLELGDSALYLCASSNTGSSYEQYFGPGTRLTVT.

This clone appeared many times. The genes are TRBV5-1 and TRBJ1-2; TRBD1 aligns across 10 bases. V lost 6 bases and J lost 3; bases outside the gene matches: 5. Per germline, CDR1 SGHRS and CDR2 YFSETQ. CDR3 length: 14 amino acids. CDR3 in DNA: TGCGCCAGCAACCCGGGACAGGGGTACTATGGCTACACCTTC. It translates to CASNPGQGYYGYTF.

The chain recombines TRBV6-1 with TRBJ1-5; 8 bases are a match to TRBD1. CDR1 and CDR2 (germline): MNHNS, SASEGT. V lost 1 base to trimming and J lost 8 bases; unmatched junction nucleotides: 7. CDR3 size: 15 residues. Here the CDR3 reads CASSEGDRNWKPQHF. CDR3 bases: TGTGCCAGCAGTGAAGGGGACAGGAATTGGAAGCCCCAGCATTTT.